The next 2 T cell receptor beta chains were all read from a single sample in a study of cytomegalovirus exposure and HLA in healthy donors. The PCR made use of 60 Vbeta and 13 Jbeta primers. The data were produced by immunoSEQ multiplex PCR, yet TCRdb's version contains in-frame clones alone and is incomplete. The sample holds 150,000 or so clones, about 75% seen once. Sample: PBMCs. These receptor sequences come from a woman in her forties or fifties in good health and CMV-seropositive.

J is TRBJ2-7 and V is TRBV2; TRBD2 aligns across 7 bases. Per the germline V gene, CDR1 is SNHLY and CDR2 is FYNNEI. V lost 7 bases and J lost 0; bases outside the gene matches: 15. CDR3 size: 17 residues. The CDR3 region has the DNA TGTGCCAGCATCAAAAGCATGGGAGGGGAGAGCTCCTACGAGCAGTACTTC. Protein product: CASIKSMGGESSYEQYF. The complete variable domain, with remaining parts taken from reference TRBV2 and TRBJ2-7, reads EPEVTQTPSHQVTQMGQEVILRCVPISNHLYFYWYRQILGQKVEFLVSFYNNEISEKSEIFDDQFSVERPDGSNFTLKIRSTKLEDSAMYFCASIKSMGGESSYEQYFGPGTRLTVT.

As DNA, the CDR3 is TGTGCCATCCAGGGAGGGCCAAAGAACACTGAAGCTTTCTTT. Residues: CAIQGGPKNTEAFF. The chain carries TRBV5-4 and TRBJ1-1, with a tentative D call TRBD1 (5 bases). Germline-derived CDR1 and CDR2 are SGHNT and YYREEE (reference sequence). This CDR3 comprises 14 residues. Trimming took 9 bases from V and 1 from J, leaving 16 bases between them.